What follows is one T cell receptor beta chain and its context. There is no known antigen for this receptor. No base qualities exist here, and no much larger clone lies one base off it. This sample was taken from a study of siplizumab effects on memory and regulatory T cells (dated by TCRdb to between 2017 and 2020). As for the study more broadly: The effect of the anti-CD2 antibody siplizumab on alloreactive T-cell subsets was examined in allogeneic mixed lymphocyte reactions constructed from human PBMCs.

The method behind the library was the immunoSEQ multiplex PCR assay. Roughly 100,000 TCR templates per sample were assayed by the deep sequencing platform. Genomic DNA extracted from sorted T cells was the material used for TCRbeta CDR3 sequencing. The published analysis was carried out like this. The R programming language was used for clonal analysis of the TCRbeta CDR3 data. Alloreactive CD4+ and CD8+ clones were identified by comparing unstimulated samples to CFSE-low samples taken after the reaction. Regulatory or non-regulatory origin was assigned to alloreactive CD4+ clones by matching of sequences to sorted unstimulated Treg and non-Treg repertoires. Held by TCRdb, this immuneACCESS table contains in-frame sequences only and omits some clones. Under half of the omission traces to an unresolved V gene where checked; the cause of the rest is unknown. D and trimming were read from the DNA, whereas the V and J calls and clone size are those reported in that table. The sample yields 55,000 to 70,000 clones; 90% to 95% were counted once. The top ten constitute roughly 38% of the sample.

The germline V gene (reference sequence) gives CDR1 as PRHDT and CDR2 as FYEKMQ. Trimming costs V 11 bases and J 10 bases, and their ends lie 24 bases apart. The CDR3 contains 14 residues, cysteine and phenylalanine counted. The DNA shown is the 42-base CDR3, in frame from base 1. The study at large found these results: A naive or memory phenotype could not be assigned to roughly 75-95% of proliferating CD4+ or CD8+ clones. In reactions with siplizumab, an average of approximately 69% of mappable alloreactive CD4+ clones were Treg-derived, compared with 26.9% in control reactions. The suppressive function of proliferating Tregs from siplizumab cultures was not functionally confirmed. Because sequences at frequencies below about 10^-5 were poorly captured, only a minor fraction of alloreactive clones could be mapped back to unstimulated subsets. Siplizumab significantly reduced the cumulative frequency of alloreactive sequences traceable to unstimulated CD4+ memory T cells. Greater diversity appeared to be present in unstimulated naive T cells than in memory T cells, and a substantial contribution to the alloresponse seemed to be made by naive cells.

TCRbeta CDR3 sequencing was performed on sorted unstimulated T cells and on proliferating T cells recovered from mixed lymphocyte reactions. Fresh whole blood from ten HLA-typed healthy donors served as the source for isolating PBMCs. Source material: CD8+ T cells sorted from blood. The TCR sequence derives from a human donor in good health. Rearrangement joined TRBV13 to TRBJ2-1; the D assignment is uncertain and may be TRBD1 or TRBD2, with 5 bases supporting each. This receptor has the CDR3 CAASRWGSGSEQFF. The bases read TGTGCCGCAAGCAGGTGGGGGAGCGGCTCGGAGCAGTTCTTC.